Listed below are T cell receptor beta chains from one sample, sequenced in a study of patients and donors after allogeneic stem cell transplantation. TCRdb ran MiXCR on the RT-PCR reads and lists one entry per CDR3 protein. Here the sample spans about a million distinct CDR3 sequences, about a sixth being singletons. Sequencing was performed on blood, either unsorted or a sorted T cell fraction (not recorded which). The receptors were gathered from a human donor who was either an allogeneic HSCT recipient or a stem cell or donor lymphocyte infusion donor (not recorded which). It is not recorded whose cells these are; they may come from a transplant donor. Both conserved end residues are trimmed from each CDR3. A D gene is named only where the DNA matches it firmly.

V	D	J	CDR3
TRBV4-3	-	TRBJ1-2	ASSQGLAKLPGGGYT
TRBV5-1	TRBD1	TRBJ2-6	ASSPDRVRSGANVLT
TRBV4-1	TRBD2	TRBJ2-7	ASSQPSGTPHTPDEQY
TRBV28	-	TRBJ2-7	ASSRPGHPYEQY
TRBV12-3/TRBV12-4	TRBD2	TRBJ2-1	ASSRRLAGVSYNEQF
TRBV4-3	-	TRBJ2-2	ASSQVPAVNTGELF
TRBV7-9	TRBD1	TRBJ1-1	ASSWDRIMNTEAF
TRBV7-2	-	TRBJ2-5	ASSLGQAIQETQY
TRBV12-3/TRBV12-4	-	TRBJ2-7	ASSGYEQY
TRBV15	TRBD1	TRBJ1-1	ATSGKRTGGTEAF
TRBV6-5	TRBD1	TRBJ1-4	ASSSDRAGEKLF
TRBV6-1	TRBD1	TRBJ2-7	ASSHRTGRYEQY
TRBV20-1	TRBD1	TRBJ2-3	SAAGGVKADTQY
TRBV11-2	TRBD2	TRBJ2-3	ASSTRGGAGRTDTQY
TRBV20-1	-	TRBJ2-5	SARVDSVQETQY
TRBV12-3/TRBV12-4	TRBD1	TRBJ2-2	ASSRDSPSNTGELF
TRBV7-2	TRBD1	TRBJ1-5	ASSFDREEGQPQH
TRBV10-3	TRBD2	TRBJ2-5	AISRDFSGRAFETQY
TRBV19	-	TRBJ2-3	ASRGRSTDTQY
TRBV30	-	TRBJ1-5	AWSGPGTRSQPQH
TRBV29-1	TRBD1	TRBJ2-7	RFRVGTGITGEQY
TRBV7-9	-	TRBJ1-4	ASSLTWQTNEKLF
TRBV7-2	-	TRBJ2-7	ASSQDRRPSYEQY
TRBV12-3/TRBV12-4	-	TRBJ2-1	ASRGTSSYNEQF
TRBV20-1	-	TRBJ2-7	SAAGHTYEQY
TRBV30	-	TRBJ2-3	AWSPEDTQY
TRBV12-3/TRBV12-4	-	TRBJ1-4	ASFFEKLF
TRBV5-1	-	TRBJ1-2	ASSLVGTDPYGYT
TRBV5-1	-	TRBJ1-6	ASSPLEGTPNSPLH
TRBV12-3/TRBV12-4	-	TRBJ1-6	ASVKGRENSPLH
TRBV12-3/TRBV12-4	TRBD1	TRBJ1-2	ASSLFRTGGAWGYT
TRBV18	-	TRBJ2-5	ASSLKGGGETQY
TRBV4-2	-	TRBJ2-2	ASSQDLPGATGTGELF
TRBV3-1	-	TRBJ2-7	ASSRRVGEQY
TRBV6-2/TRBV6-3	TRBD1	TRBJ2-7	ASAGAGGAEQY
TRBV6-5	TRBD2	TRBJ2-7	ASSYSLGLAGTYEQY
TRBV7-2	TRBD2	TRBJ2-3	ASSHGLESDTQY
TRBV19	-	TRBJ2-1	ASSMPSLGLLSEQF
TRBV4-2	-	TRBJ1-2	ASSQVGETQRTDGYT
TRBV4-3	-	TRBJ1-1	ASSDGARTEAF
TRBV27	-	TRBJ2-7	ASSFLGHEQY
TRBV4-3	-	TRBJ2-1	ASSQDQGGLGNEQF
TRBV13	TRBD1	TRBJ2-3	ASSPWGTGSTDTQY
TRBV5-1	-	TRBJ2-1	ASSYLRGGERGDEQF
TRBV5-1	-	TRBJ2-5	ASSQGTTKETQY
TRBV5-1	TRBD1	TRBJ1-2	ASSSEQTGGDHGYT
TRBV5-6	-	TRBJ2-1	ASSLDEQNNEQF
TRBV6-5	TRBD1	TRBJ2-4	ASSYRAGTGESRQY
TRBV18	-	TRBJ1-3	ASSPDPSGNTIY
TRBV2	TRBD1	TRBJ1-3	ASSVRDSSVRNTIY
TRBV19	TRBD2	TRBJ2-3	ASSTTLAGGPRDTQY
TRBV27	-	TRBJ2-2	ATTGPMNTGELF